This T cell receptor beta chain was documented in a study of cytomegalovirus exposure and HLA in healthy donors. The PCR employed 60 Vbeta primers together with 13 Jbeta primers. The method was immunoSEQ multiplex PCR; TCRdb's version includes in-frame clones alone and lacks a portion of them. The sample gives around 300,000 clones, roughly 90% of which show up once; roughly 2.3% is in the top ten. As for this clone: The same CDR3 also results from other DNA sequences found in this sample.

This CDR3 is 18 amino acids long. CDR1 and CDR2 from the germline V gene are MNHEY and SMNVEV (reference sequence). The ends were cut back, 8 bases at V and 6 bases at J, with 29 bases in the middle. This receptor was obtained from a woman aged 18-29 years in good health and CMV-seronegative. Sequenced material: PBMCs. V and J are TRBV27 and TRBJ2-1; possible D gene TRBD2, 6 bases. In nucleotides, the CDR3 is TGTGCCAGCGGCCGGGACTCTACGCCGCGGCGGTTTGGCAATGAGCAGTTCTTC. This sequence encodes CASGRDSTPRRFGNEQFF.